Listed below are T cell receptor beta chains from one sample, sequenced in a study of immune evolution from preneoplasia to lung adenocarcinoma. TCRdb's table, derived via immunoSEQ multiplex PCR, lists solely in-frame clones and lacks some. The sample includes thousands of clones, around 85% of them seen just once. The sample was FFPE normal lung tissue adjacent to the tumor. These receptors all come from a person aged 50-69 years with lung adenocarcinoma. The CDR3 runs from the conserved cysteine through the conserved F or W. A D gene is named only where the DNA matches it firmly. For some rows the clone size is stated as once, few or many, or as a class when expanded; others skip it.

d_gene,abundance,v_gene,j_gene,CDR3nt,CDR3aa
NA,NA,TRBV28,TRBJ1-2,TGTGCCAGCAGTTTTGGGGGGGCCTTGTATGGCTACACCTTC,CASSFGGALYGYTF
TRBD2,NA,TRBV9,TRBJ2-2,TGTGCCAGCAGCCAGGCGGGGGTGGGCACCGGGGAGCTGTTTTTT,CASSQAGVGTGELFF
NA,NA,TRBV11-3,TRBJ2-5,TGTGCCAGCAGCGCCAGAGAGACGGAGACCCAGTACTTC,CASSARETETQYF
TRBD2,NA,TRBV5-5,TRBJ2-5,TGTGCCAGCAGCCGCATTAGCGGGTCAGGGGAGACCCAGTACTTC,CASSRISGSGETQYF
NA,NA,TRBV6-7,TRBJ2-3,TGTGCCAGCAGTTACGAAGCGGAAAGCACAGATACGCAGTATTTT,CASSYEAESTDTQYF
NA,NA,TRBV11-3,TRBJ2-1,TGTGCCAGCACCTTCAGAGGGGGGCCTTACAATGAGCAGTTCTTC,CASTFRGGPYNEQFF
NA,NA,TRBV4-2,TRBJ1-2,TGTGCCAGCAGCCAAGATGGGACGGTCTATGGCTACACCTTC,CASSQDGTVYGYTF
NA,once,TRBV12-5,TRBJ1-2,TGTGCTAGTGAGGCACGGGAGGACTATGGCTACACCTTC,CASEAREDYGYTF
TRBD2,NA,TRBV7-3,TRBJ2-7,TGTGCCAGGGTGCTGAAGCGGGAACTTTACGAGCAGTACTTC,CARVLKRELYEQYF
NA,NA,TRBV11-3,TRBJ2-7,TGTGCCAGCAGCTTGTCGGGCGGAACCTACGAGCAGTACTTC,CASSLSGGTYEQYF
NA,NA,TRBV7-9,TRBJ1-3,TGTGCCAGCAGCGCAGGTTCTGGAAACACCATATATTTT,CASSAGSGNTIYF
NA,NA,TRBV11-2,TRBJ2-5,TGTGCCAGCAGCTTACAAGAGACCCAGTACTTC,CASSLQETQYF
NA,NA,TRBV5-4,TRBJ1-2,TGTGCCAGCAGCTTGGGGGCTTCATATGGCTACACCTTC,CASSLGASYGYTF
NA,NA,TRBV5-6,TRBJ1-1,TGTGCCAGCAGCCCCTTTTCCTTGTGGCAGGGGCGAACTGAAGCTTTCTTT,CASSPFSLWQGRTEAFF
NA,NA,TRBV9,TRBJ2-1,TGTGCCAGCAGCGTAGTGAGTAGGTCGCATGAGCAGTTCTTC,CASSVVSRSHEQFF
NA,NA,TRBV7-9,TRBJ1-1,TGTGCCAGCAGCTTAACGGGGGTAGGCGGTGAAGCTTTCTTT,CASSLTGVGGEAFF
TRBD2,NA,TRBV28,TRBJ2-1,TGTGCCAGCAGTATCTCCGGGACTAGCGGCACAGAGCAGTTCTTC,CASSISGTSGTEQFF
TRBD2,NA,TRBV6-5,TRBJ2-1,TGTGCCAGCAGTCCCGTTGATAGCGGGGGGAATGAGCAGTTCTTC,CASSPVDSGGNEQFF
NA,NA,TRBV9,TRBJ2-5,TGTGCCAGCAGCGTAGAGGGTTACGAGACCCAGTACTTC,CASSVEGYETQYF
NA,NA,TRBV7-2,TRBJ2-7,TGTGCCAGCAGCCGAATAGGACCCACCTACGAGCAGTACTTC,CASSRIGPTYEQYF
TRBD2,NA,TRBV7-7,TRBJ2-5,TGTGCTAGCAGCTTATTGGGACTACAAAAAGAGACCCAGTACTTC,CASSLLGLQKETQYF
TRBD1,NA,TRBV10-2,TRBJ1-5,TGCGCCAGCGCGGGGCCACAGGGGACCAATCAGCCCCAGCATTTT,CASAGPQGTNQPQHF
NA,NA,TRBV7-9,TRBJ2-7,TGTGCCAGCAGCTTAGCAGGAGGGTTGGGGGAGCAGTACTTC,CASSLAGGLGEQYF
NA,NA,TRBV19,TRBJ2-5,TGTGCCAGTAACCATCAGGCGGACAGTGGGACCCAGTACTTC,CASNHQADSGTQYF
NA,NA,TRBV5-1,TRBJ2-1,TGCGCCAGCAGCTTGGGAGGCGGGTACAATGAGCAGTTCTTC,CASSLGGGYNEQFF
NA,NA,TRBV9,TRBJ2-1,TGTGCCAGCAGCGCGACAGGAAGCTCCTACAATGAGCAGTTCTTC,CASSATGSSYNEQFF
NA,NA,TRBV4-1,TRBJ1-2,TGCGCCAGCAGCCAAGAAGCCCTTCCGATCTATGGCTACACCTTC,CASSQEALPIYGYTF
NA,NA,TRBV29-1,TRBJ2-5,TGCAGCGTTCTAGGCGTACAAGAGACCCAGTACTTC,CSVLGVQETQYF
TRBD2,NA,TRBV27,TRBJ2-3,TGTGCCAGCAGTTTAGCGGGAGTCAGGTCAGATACGCAGTATTTT,CASSLAGVRSDTQYF
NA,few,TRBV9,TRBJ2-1,TGTGCCAGCAGCCCCCAAGCGGAACGGGCCAATGAGCAGTTCTTC,CASSPQAERANEQFF
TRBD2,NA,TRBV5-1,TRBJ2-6,TGCGCCAGCCGGGGACTAGCGGGAGGAGGAGGGGCCAACGTCCTGACTTTC,CASRGLAGGGGANVLTF
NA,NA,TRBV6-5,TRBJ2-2,TGTGCCAGCAGCCGGGAGTTCAGGAGCACCGGGGAGCTGTTTTTT,CASSREFRSTGELFF